This section outlines one T cell receptor (beta chain) sequence together with its context. The sample originates from a study of low-dose radiotherapy and immunotherapy resistance in tumors. Study summary: Cohort 2 patients were irradiated with 1 Gy every two weeks, reaching 13 Gy over 26 weeks.

Alpha and beta chains were covered, as first-strand cDNA relied on TRAV- and TRBV-specific primers. TCRs underwent around 18 PCR cycles of amplification with a constant-region primer and V-primer adapter. From the reads, TCRdb called clonotypes with MiXCR, one entry per CDR3 protein. The data contain around 10,000 distinct CDR3 sequences, 51% of them singletons. The CDR3 loop spans 13 amino acids. Germline CDR1 reads SNHLY; CDR2 reads FYNNEI. V was shortened by 1 base and J by 7 bases, with 10 bases between the two germline ends. The receptor comes from a human donor with advanced metastatic prostate, ovarian, gallbladder or colorectal cancer (not recorded which). This table probably holds off-target reads from a library built for another chain. The chain uses TRBV2 and TRBJ1-2; D remains ambiguous. The chain's CDR3 is CASSEVTEIGYTF. The CDR3 DNA reads as TGTGCCAGCAGTGAAGTTACGGAGATTGGCTACACCTTC.